This passage covers 12 T cell receptor beta chains from one sample sequenced in a study of blood T cell repertoires in COVID-19. Some clones are missing from TCRdb's copy, which holds only in-frame ones; the method was immunoSEQ multiplex PCR. The data contain over 130,000 clones, about three quarters of them singletons. The sample consisted of peripheral blood. These receptors were collected from a man aged 50 to 60 with acute or convalescent COVID-19.

The chain carries TRBV11-3 and TRBJ1-4; D gene unclear. Trimming stripped 6 bases from V and 11 bases from J, with 13 bases between. This CDR3 region has 12 residues. CDR1 and CDR2 (germline): SGHNT, YENEEA. The DNA for the CDR3 is TGTGCCAGCAGGTCGAGGGCGGGGAAACTGTTTTTT. It codes for CASRSRAGKLFF.

The rearrangement links TRBV6-5 to TRBJ2-1, with 11 bases matching TRBD2. The CDR3 is 15 residues long. V lost 6 bases to trimming and J lost 5 bases; unmatched junction nucleotides: 6. Germline V gene sequence: CDR1 MNHEY, CDR2 SVGAGI. CDR3 DNA: TGTGCCAGCAGGCTTAGCGGGGGGGTAAACAATGAGCAGTTCTTC. The encoded protein is CASRLSGGVNNEQFF.

This chain connects TRBV9 to TRBJ1-4; possibly TRBD1 for D (5 bases). The CDR3 totals 15 residues. Trimming pared 0 bases from V and 0 bases from J, leaving 6 bases between. The germline V gene encodes CDR1 SGDLS and CDR2 YYNGEE. For the CDR3, the DNA is TGTGCCAGCAGCGTAGAAGGGGCAACTAATGAAAAACTGTTTTTT. Residues: CASSVEGATNEKLFF.

This chain uses TRBV4-1 with TRBJ1-2, with TRBD1 as a possible D gene (5 bases). The V end lost 4 bases, the J end lost 0 bases, and 9 bases lay between the germline ends. This CDR3 has 14 amino acids. Germline CDR1 and CDR2: MGHRA and YSYEKL. The CDR3 region is CASSRGHPNYGYTF. The CDR3 DNA reads TGCGCCAGCAGCCGAGGACATCCTAACTATGGCTACACCTTC.

V is TRBV9 and J is TRBJ1-1, with 7 bases matching TRBD1. CDR3 size: 15 residues. Trimming at V came to 0 bases and at J to 4 bases, leaving 6 bases not matched to a gene. Germline V gives CDR1 SGDLS, CDR2 YYNGEE. CDR3 sequence: CASSVVTAGGTEAFF. The CDR3 nucleotides read TGTGCCAGCAGCGTAGTGACCGCAGGGGGCACTGAAGCTTTCTTT.

CDR3 region: CASSDDSRYGYTF. DNA of the CDR3: TGTGCCAGCAGTGATGACAGCCGCTATGGCTACACCTTC. V and J are TRBV2 and TRBJ1-2, with D possibly TRBD1 on 5 matching bases. Between the trimmed V and J ends, which lost 3 bases and 4 bases, there was a span of 9 bases. From germline, CDR1 is SNHLY and CDR2 FYNNEI. The CDR3 has 13 residues. The variable domain in full, with the rest retrieved from reference TRBV2 and TRBJ1-2, is EPEVTQTPSHQVTQMGQEVILRCVPISNHLYFYWYRQILGQKVEFLVSFYNNEISEKSEIFDDQFSVERPDGSNFTLKIRSTKLEDSAMYFCASSDDSRYGYTFGSGTRLTVV.

CDR3 sequence reads: CASSPRQILYGYTF. CDR3 DNA sequence: TGTGCCAGCAGCCCAAGACAGATCCTCTATGGCTACACCTTC. The gene calls are TRBV7-2 and TRBJ1-2, with D possibly matching TRBD1 (5 bases). V gave up 5 bases and J gave up 4 bases, with 14 bases separating them. This CDR3 region has 14 residues. The germline V gene encodes CDR1 SGHTA and CDR2 FQGNSA.

This clone was seen a few times. The J gene is TRBJ2-1, the V gene TRBV7-8; D gene ambiguous. The CDR3 contains 16 residues. Trimming removed 2 bases from V and 4 bases from J, with 15 bases in between. From germline, CDR1 is SGHVS and CDR2 FQNEAQ. CDR3 in DNA: TGTGCCAGCAGCTTATCACGGGTGACGCCATACAATGAGCAGTTCTTC. Residues: CASSLSRVTPYNEQFF.

V and J are TRBV11-3 and TRBJ2-1, with 10 bases matching TRBD2. This CDR3 is 16 amino acids long. Unmatched junction bases numbered 5, after V lost 3 bases and J lost 3 bases. CDR1 and CDR2 (germline): SGHNT, YENEEA. Written as DNA, the CDR3 is TGTGCCAGCAGCTTCAGACTAGCGGGTCACTACAATGAGCAGTTCTTC. It translates to CASSFRLAGHYNEQFF.

The chain couples TRBV13 to TRBJ2-7, with D possibly matching TRBD1 (5 bases). The CDR3 sequence is 13 residues long. CDR1 and CDR2 from the germline V gene are PRHDT and FYEKMQ (reference sequence). Trimming cost V 6 bases and J 6 bases, with 15 bases left between them. CDR3 in amino acids: CASSPDTSSEQYF. For the CDR3, the DNA is TGTGCCAGCAGTCCGGACACCTCAAGCGAGCAGTACTTC.

V is TRBV5-1 and J is TRBJ2-5, with a weak D call TRBD2 (6 bases). The V gene's germline CDR1 is SGHRS and CDR2 YFSETQ. The CDR3 is 15 amino acids. Trimming stripped 6 bases from V and 0 bases from J, with 15 bases between. The CDR3 DNA reads as TGCGCCAGCAAAACCGGGACTCAGCACCAAGAGACCCAGTACTTC. It yields the protein CASKTGTQHQETQYF.

The chain carries TRBV19 and TRBJ2-1; a possible D gene is TRBD2 (7 bases). The CDR3 runs 14 residues. Trimming removed 1 base from V and 15 bases from J, with 19 bases in between. Per germline, CDR1 LNHDA and CDR2 SQIVND (reference sequence). This CDR3 reads CASSIGFGGQGLFF. For the CDR3, the DNA is TGTGCCAGTAGTATAGGATTCGGGGGGCAGGGTCTGTTCTTC.